This entry is about one T cell receptor (delta chain). Its antigen is not identified. Alphabeta T cells were depleted, then CD3+ Vdelta1+ Vdelta2- thymocytes were FACS-sorted. This specimen belongs to a study of Vδ1+ human thymocytes. The study's findings and limits: Unlike peripheral blood Vdelta1+ controls, thymic delta-chain sequences included about 20% Vdelta2 and few Vdelta3. Thymic TRG and TRD repertoires appeared highly polyclonal.

Trimming removed 4 bases at V and 0 bases at J, with 27 bases between. CDR3 length: 20 amino acids. The germline gives CDR1 TSWWSYY, CDR2 QGS. RNA was extracted from the cells and then reverse transcribed. Pooled V-gene forward primers with one constant-region reverse primer generated the CDR3 amplicons by multiplex PCR. TCRdb re-identified clones in the multiplex PCR reads via CATT. Of tens of thousands of delta-chain clones in the sample, approximately 16% are singletons; the top ten hold approximately 0.4%. The chain combines TRDV1 with TRDJ1; unclear D gene. Sequencing was done on a sample of Vdelta1+ gamma-delta thymocytes from the thymus. Indicated subset: FACS-sorted CD3+ TCRalphabeta- TCRVdelta1+ TCRVdelta2- thymocytes. The receptor was isolated from a girl under three years old who had congenital heart surgery. The CDR3 here is CALGGTTAPFRGPYTDKLIF. CDR3 DNA: TGTGCTCTTGGGGGAACTACGGCTCCTTTCCGGGGCCCGTACACCGATAAACTCATCTTT.